This TCR beta chain came from a study of glioma-infiltrating T cells after dendritic cell vaccination. Regarding time point: after dendritic cell vaccination, including at tumor progression/relapse. TCRdb keeps only in-frame clones here, not all; method: immunoSEQ multiplex PCR. The table lists roughly 80,000 clones, roughly 84% of them singletons. V lost 3 bases to trimming and J lost 8 bases; unmatched junction nucleotides: 7. CDR1 and CDR2 from the germline V gene are SGDLS and YYNGEE. The CDR3 sequence is 14 residues long. The chain has TRBV9 and TRBJ2-1; the match to TRBD2 covers 8 bases. This sequence was found in a human donor with glioblastoma. The sample consisted of blood, taken after dendritic cell vaccination. CDR3 sequence reads: CASSAGLARDEQFF. The CDR3, as DNA: TGTGCCAGCAGCGCCGGACTAGCACGCGATGAGCAGTTCTTC.